This TCR beta chain came from a study of CD8 T cells in Susac syndrome. Study-level findings and limits: By the study's own acknowledgment, its TCR sequencing and HLA analysis included relatively few individuals.

Germline CDR1 MGHDK, CDR2 SYGVNS. With 3 bases removed from V and 1 base from J, the gap between germline ends came to 12 bases. The CDR3 runs to 15 residues. An amount of RNA that ranged from roughly 0.5 to 1 ug was reverse transcribed with random hexamers. Multiplex immunoSEQ PCR targeted 54 Vbeta and 13 Jbeta TCR beta segments. TCRdb independently ran MiXCR on the immunoSEQ multiplex PCR reads; one entry per CDR3 protein. Of about 200,000 distinct CDR3 sequences in the sample, 90% to 95% were seen once. Sequencing of TCR beta was carried out in blood CD8+ and CD4+ T cells. Negative isolation yielded CD8+ and CD4+ T cells; FACS enriched TEMRA cells. As regards this clonotype: Antigen specificity is unknown.

The J gene is TRBJ2-5, the V gene TRBV25-1; D is perhaps TRBD2 (5 bases). The TCR sequence derives from a human donor in good health. Specimen: CD4+ T cells from PBMCs. CDR3: CASSERGLPQETQYF. The CDR3, as DNA: TGTGCCAGCAGTGAGCGTGGACTCCCCCAAGAGACCCAGTACTTC.